This T cell receptor (beta chain) derives from a study of blood T cell repertoires in COVID-19. CDR3 size: 14 residues. Germline CDR1 MNHEY, CDR2 SMNVEV (reference sequence). Trimming cost V 7 bases and J 2 bases, with 13 bases left between them. Method: immunoSEQ multiplex PCR; TCRdb's copy keeps in-frame clones and lacks some. The sample contains 150,000 or so clones, 76% of which appear only once. This clone was seen a handful of times. The specimen was peripheral blood. The receptor's source is a woman older than 75 with active or convalescent COVID-19. J is TRBJ2-3 and V is TRBV27, with D perhaps TRBD1 (6 bases). CDR3 residues: CASNTGRFTDTQYF. CDR3 nucleotide sequence: TGTGCCAGCAATACAGGGAGATTCACAGATACGCAGTATTTT.